A selection of T cell receptor beta chains follows, all from one sample in a study of blood T cell repertoires in COVID-19. Data came from immunoSEQ multiplex PCR; TCRdb stores just in-frame clones and leaves some out. The table has about 78,000 clones, around nine tenths seen once; the top ten hold approximately 1.9%. Sequences were obtained from peripheral blood. The receptors stem from a woman in her sixties with acute or convalescent COVID-19. Both conserved end residues are part of each CDR3. Each record gives: clone size, V gene, J gene, D gene, CDR3 protein, CDR3 DNA. D genes are given only for firm matches. Clone size is not always given. Where it is, it says once, few, many or a class for expanded clones.

-	TRBV7-2	TRBJ1-3	-	CASSLGRSGNTIYF	TGTGCCAGCAGCTTAGGGAGATCGGGAAACACCATATATTTT
-	TRBV29-1	TRBJ2-7	-	CSAQGSGSSYEQYF	TGCAGCGCCCAGGGGTCAGGGTCGTCCTACGAGCAGTACTTC
-	TRBV11-2	TRBJ1-2	-	CASSHLRQGTYGYTF	TGTGCCAGCAGCCACCTCCGGCAGGGTACCTATGGCTACACCTTC
-	TRBV29-1	TRBJ1-5	-	CSVAQNDPGQPQHF	TGCAGCGTTGCCCAGAACGACCCGGGACAGCCCCAGCATTTT
-	TRBV2	TRBJ1-1	-	CASSEVQGAFF	TGTGCCAGCAGTGAGGTGCAGGGAGCTTTCTTT
-	TRBV7-2	TRBJ1-1	-	CASSLVPRTEAFF	TGTGCCAGCAGCTTAGTTCCGCGGACTGAAGCTTTCTTT
-	TRBV20-1	TRBJ1-2	-	CSASFGKGYTF	TGCAGTGCTAGTTTCGGGAAAGGCTACACCTTC
-	TRBV28	TRBJ2-7	-	CASSFADRPYEQYF	TGTGCCAGCAGTTTCGCGGACAGACCCTACGAGCAGTACTTC
-	TRBV19	TRBJ1-5	-	CASSTQQGQPQHF	TGTGCCAGTAGTACCCAACAGGGACAGCCCCAGCATTTT
-	TRBV7-9	TRBJ2-1	TRBD2	CASSSGTSGAYNEQFF	TGTGCCAGCAGCTCCGGGACTAGCGGTGCCTACAATGAGCAGTTCTTC
-	TRBV28	TRBJ1-2	-	CASSLSEAQRYGYTF	TGTGCCAGCAGTTTATCGGAGGCCCAAAGATATGGCTACACCTTC
-	TRBV7-9	TRBJ1-5	TRBD1	CASSPDRGNQPQHF	TGTGCCAGCAGCCCCGACAGGGGCAATCAGCCCCAGCATTTT
-	TRBV12-3/TRBV12-4	TRBJ2-3	-	CASSLVGGTQYF	TGTGCCAGCAGTTTAGTTGGGGGGACGCAGTATTTT
once	TRBV6-2/TRBV6-3	TRBJ2-1	TRBD1	CASSTFRDSINEQFF	TGTGCCAGCAGTACGTTCCGGGACAGTATAAATGAGCAGTTCTTC
-	TRBV28	TRBJ1-2	-	CASSSQDISGYTF	TGTGCCAGCAGTTCCCAGGACATCTCTGGCTACACCTTC
-	TRBV27	TRBJ2-3	TRBD2	CASNSGRAWTDTQYF	TGTGCCAGCAATAGCGGGAGGGCCTGGACAGATACGCAGTATTTT
-	TRBV18	TRBJ2-7	-	CASSPSGQLLTYEQYF	TGTGCCAGCTCACCCTCTGGACAGCTTCTTACCTACGAGCAGTACTTC